The source of this T cell receptor (beta chain) is a study of blood T cell repertoires in COVID-19. Whole-study context: The United States, Italy and Spain supplied acute and convalescent COVID-19 samples. PBMCs, B-cell-depleted T cells, or T cells provided the cDNA or gDNA that made up the material.

Original data processing: Amplification with reference gene primers provided the estimates of nucleated cell counts. Using immunoSEQ multiplex PCR, the repertoire was profiled, and TCRdb retains in-frame clones only, with some absent. For V, J and clone size, that table is used; D and trimming come from the DNA. The table has about 300,000 clones, approximately 88% seen once. V shed 5 bases and J shed 0 bases, with 10 bases lying between them. The CDR3 covers 14 residues. Germline V lookup: CDR1 SEHNR, CDR2 FQNEAQ (reference sequence). This clone was detected many times. This TCR was sampled from a woman aged 30 to 39 who had recovered from COVID-19. Sample: peripheral blood. The chain combines TRBV7-9 with TRBJ1-1, with D perhaps matching TRBD1 (6 bases). DNA for the CDR3: TGTGCCAGCAGCATATGGACAGTGAACACTGAAGCTTTCTTT. Its translation: CASSIWTVNTEAFF.